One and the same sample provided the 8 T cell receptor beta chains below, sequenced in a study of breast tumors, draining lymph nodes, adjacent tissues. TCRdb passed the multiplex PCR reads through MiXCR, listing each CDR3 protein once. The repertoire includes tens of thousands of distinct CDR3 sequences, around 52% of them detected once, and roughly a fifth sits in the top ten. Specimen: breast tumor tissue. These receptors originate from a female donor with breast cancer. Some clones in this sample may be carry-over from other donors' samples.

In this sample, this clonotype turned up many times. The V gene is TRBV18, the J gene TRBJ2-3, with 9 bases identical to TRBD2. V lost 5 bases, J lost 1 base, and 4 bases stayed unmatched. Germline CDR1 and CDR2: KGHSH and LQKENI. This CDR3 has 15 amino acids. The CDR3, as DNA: TGTGCCAGCTCATCGCGGGGGGGCGGCACAGATACGCAGTATTTT. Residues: CASSSRGGGTDTQYF.

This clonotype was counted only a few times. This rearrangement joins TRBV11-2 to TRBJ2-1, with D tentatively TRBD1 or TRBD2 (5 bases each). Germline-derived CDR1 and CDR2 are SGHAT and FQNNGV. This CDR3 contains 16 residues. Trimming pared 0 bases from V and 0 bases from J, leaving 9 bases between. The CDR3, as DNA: TGTGCCAGCAGCTTAGATTTCGGGGCCTCCTACAATGAGCAGTTCTTC. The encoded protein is CASSLDFGASYNEQFF. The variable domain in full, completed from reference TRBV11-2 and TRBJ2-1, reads EAGVAQSPRYKIIEKRQSVAFWCNPISGHATLYWYQQILGQGPKLLIQFQNNGVVDDSQLPKDRFSAERLKGVDSTLKIQPAKLEDSAVYLCASSLDFGASYNEQFFGPGTRLTVL.

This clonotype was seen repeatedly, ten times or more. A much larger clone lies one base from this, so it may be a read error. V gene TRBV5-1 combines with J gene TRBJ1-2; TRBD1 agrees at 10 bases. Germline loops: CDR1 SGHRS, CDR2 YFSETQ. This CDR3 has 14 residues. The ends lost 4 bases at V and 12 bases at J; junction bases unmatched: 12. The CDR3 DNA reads TGCGCCAGCAGCGCGGGACAGGGGTACGGCGGCCACACCTTC. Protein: CASSAGQGYGGHTF.

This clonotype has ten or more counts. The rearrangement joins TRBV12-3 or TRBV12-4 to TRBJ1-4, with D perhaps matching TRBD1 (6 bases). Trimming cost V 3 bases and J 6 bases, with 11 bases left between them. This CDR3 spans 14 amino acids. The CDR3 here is CASSFRTVDEKLFF. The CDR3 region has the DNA TGTGCCAGCAGTTTTCGGACAGTGGATGAAAAACTGTTTTTT.

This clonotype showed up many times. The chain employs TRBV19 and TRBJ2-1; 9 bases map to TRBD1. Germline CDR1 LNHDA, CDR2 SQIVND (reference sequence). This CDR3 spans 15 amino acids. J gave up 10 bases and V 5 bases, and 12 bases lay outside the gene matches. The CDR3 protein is CASSVRDRAQGEQFF. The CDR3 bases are TGTGCCAGTAGTGTCCGGGACAGGGCCCAGGGGGAGCAGTTCTTC.

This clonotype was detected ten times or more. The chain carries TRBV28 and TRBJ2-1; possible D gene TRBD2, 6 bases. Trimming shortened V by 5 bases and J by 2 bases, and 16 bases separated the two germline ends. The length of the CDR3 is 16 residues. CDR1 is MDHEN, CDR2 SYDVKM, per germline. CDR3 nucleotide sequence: TGTGCCAGCAGTGCCATGGGGGACTCGGCCTACAATGAGCAGTTCTTC. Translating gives CASSAMGDSAYNEQFF.

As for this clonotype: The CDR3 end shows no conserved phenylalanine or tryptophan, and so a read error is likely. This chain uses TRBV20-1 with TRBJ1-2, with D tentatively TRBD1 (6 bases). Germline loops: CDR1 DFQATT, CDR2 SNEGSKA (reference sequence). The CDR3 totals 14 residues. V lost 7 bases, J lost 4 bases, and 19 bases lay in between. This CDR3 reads CSVLPAGAPYGYTY. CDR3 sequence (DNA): TGCAGTGTCCTCCCGGCAGGGGCTCCCTATGGCTACACCTAC.

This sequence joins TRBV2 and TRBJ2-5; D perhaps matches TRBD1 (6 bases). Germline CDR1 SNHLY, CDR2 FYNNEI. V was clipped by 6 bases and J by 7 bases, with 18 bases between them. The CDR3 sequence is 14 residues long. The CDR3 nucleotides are TGTGCCAGCAGAGAGAGGACAGCCTTGGGGACCCAGTACTTC. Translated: CASRERTALGTQYF.